A selection of T cell receptor beta chains follows, all from one sample in a study of cytomegalovirus exposure and HLA in healthy donors. Generated by immunoSEQ multiplex PCR, the TCRdb table keeps only in-frame clones and is missing some. This table has about 360,000 clones, roughly 90% appearing once. Material for sequencing was PBMCs. The receptors originated from a woman between 18 and 29 years old in good health and CMV-seronegative. The CDR3 runs from the conserved cysteine through the conserved F or W. A D gene is named only where the DNA matches it firmly. Part of the rows lack a size; the others show once, few, many or a class for expanded clones.

j_call clone_size v_call d_call cdr3_nt cdr3_aa
TRBJ2-2 . TRBV6-6 . TGTGCCAGCAGCAGGCCCGAGTACACCGGGGAGCTGTTTTTT CASSRPEYTGELFF
TRBJ2-7 few TRBV4-1 . TGCGCCAGCAGACGCCAATCGAGCCCCGGCTACGAGCAGTACTTC CASRRQSSPGYEQYF
TRBJ2-1 . TRBV30 TRBD2 TGTGCCACACTAGCGGGATTACTGGAGGGTGAGCAGTTCTTC CATLAGLLEGEQFF
TRBJ2-1 few TRBV15 . TGTGCCACCAATCTAAAGCCGTTCTTC CATNLKPFF
TRBJ2-7 . TRBV2 . TGTGCCAGCAGATCCTTTTCTGGGGGCGAATACGAGCAGTACTTC CASRSFSGGEYEQYF
TRBJ1-4 . TRBV4-2 . TGTGCCAGCAGCTGGTTGGGGGGTGGGGGGAAACTGTTTTTT CASSWLGGGGKLFF
TRBJ2-2 . TRBV28 . TGTGCCAGCAGTTTAGGTCTAGCCTCCGGGGAGCTGTTTTTT CASSLGLASGELFF
TRBJ2-2 . TRBV7-2 . TGTGCCAGCAGCCTTACTAGCCCAGTGGGGGAGCTGTTTTTT CASSLTSPVGELFF
TRBJ1-1 . TRBV7-2 . TGTGCCAGCAGCCAACCTAGTAGCACTGAAGCTTTCTTT CASSQPSSTEAFF
TRBJ2-7 . TRBV4-1 TRBD2 TGCGCCAGCAGCCAGCTAGCGGGAGGGGTATACGAGCAGTACTTC CASSQLAGGVYEQYF
TRBJ2-1 once TRBV6-4 . TGTGCCAGCAGCCACACTAGCTCTGGCTCCTACAATGAGCAGTTCTTC CASSHTSSGSYNEQFF
TRBJ2-1 . TRBV12-5 . TGTGCTAGTGCGGCCACAGACAATGAGCAGTTCTTC CASAATDNEQFF
TRBJ2-2 . TRBV14 . TGTGCCAGCAGCCAATCGGGGGAGGCCGGGGAGCTGTTTTTT CASSQSGEAGELFF
TRBJ1-6 . TRBV2 TRBD1 TGTGCCAGCAATCAGGACAGGGGGAATCCTGGGTTTAATTCACCCCTCCACTTT CASNQDRGNPGFNSPLHF
TRBJ2-2 . TRBV9 TRBD2 TGTGCCAGCAGCGGAGCGGGAGGGCCGGTCGGGGAGCTGTTTTTT CASSGAGGPVGELFF
TRBJ1-2 . TRBV6-1 . TGTGCCAGCAGTGAAGCTTACCCCGGGGGCTACACCTTC CASSEAYPGGYTF
TRBJ2-7 few TRBV13 TRBD1 TGTGCCAGCAGCCTGGACGGCGGGACAGGGGCCTACGAGCAGTACTTC CASSLDGGTGAYEQYF
TRBJ2-1 few TRBV30 TRBD1 TGTGCCTGCCAGGGGGCCCATGAGCAGTTCTTC CACQGAHEQFF
TRBJ1-2 few TRBV20-1 . TGCAGTCCCTCGGGGTTTAGGTACACCTTC CSPSGFRYTF
TRBJ1-2 . TRBV5-4 . TGTGCCAGCAGCCGCAGGGAAGGCTATGGCTACACCTTC CASSRREGYGYTF
TRBJ1-2 . TRBV19 . TGTGCCAGTAGGAACCCGGTGGGGGGTGCTTCCTATGGCTACACCTTC CASRNPVGGASYGYTF